This TCR beta chain was identified in a study of blood T cells in healthy people across ages. Trimming took 3 bases from V and 3 from J, leaving 11 bases between them. This CDR3 comprises 14 residues. CDR1 and CDR2 from the germline V gene are SGHDN and FVKESK. The authors ran a second PCR of about 7 to 11 cycles using a sample-barcoded 5' primer and a J-beta primer mix. TCRdb analysed the 5' RACE reads with MiXCR anew, one entry per CDR3 protein. The sample gives some 1.6 million distinct CDR3 sequences, roughly 32% of which show up once; about 11% is in the top ten. Each donor supplied ten milliliters of peripheral blood. Whole-study findings and limits: The study lacked donor CMV status, which possibly confounded expanded clonotype changes.

Turning to this clonotype: The antigen is not known.

The chain joins TRBV14 to TRBJ1-1; D possibly corresponds to TRBD1 (5 bases). The origin of this receptor is a woman between 25 and 40 years old in good health. Sequences were obtained from blood. The CDR3 DNA reads as TGTGCCAGCAGCCAGGAAGCAGGGTACACTGAAGCTTTCTTT. Translation gives CASSQEAGYTEAFF.